Reported below is one TCR beta chain. Its matching antigen is unknown. Sequencing used immunoSEQ multiplex PCR; TCRdb keeps in-frame clones, though not all of them. Of 70,000 or so clones in the sample, roughly nine tenths are singletons; the top ten hold 2.5% to 4%. CDR3 length: 17 residues. Per the germline V gene, CDR1 is SGDLS and CDR2 is YYNGEE. The junction had 2 bases not matched to a gene; V was cut back by 3 bases and J by 0 bases. This sample was included in a study of cytomegalovirus exposure and HLA in healthy donors. Regarding the study as a whole: Later, an analysis found that TCR clusters from the first cohort tended to co-occur in the approximately 130 validation repertoires. Cytomegalovirus status was reportedly diagnosed by the classifier with high sensitivity and specificity. Three of the chains that were CMV-associated were confirmed in vitro to be specific for CMV antigens. Generally TCR sequences proved uncommon, though certain public TCRs appeared in numerous donors.

Specimen: PBMCs. The chain carries TRBV9 and TRBJ2-1; 14 bases align to TRBD2. The clonotype was recovered from a man younger than 35 in good health and CMV-seronegative. In nucleotides, the CDR3 is TGTGCCAGCAGCGCAGGGACTAGCGGGAGCTCCTACAATGAGCAGTTCTTC. Translating gives CASSAGTSGSSYNEQFF.